The 3 T cell receptor beta chains given below trace back to one sample, sequenced in a study of T cell responses to AZD1222 COVID-19 vaccine (dated by TCRdb to 2020 to 2022). The time point label here, explained by the study, means: baseline before first vaccination. The library was produced with the immunoSEQ multiplex PCR assay. TCRdb retrieved this table from immuneACCESS and kept in-frame rearrangements only. Not all clones are present; in checked studies, unresolved V genes account for under half, and no reason is known for the remainder. A total of 150,000 or so clones appear in this sample, about 92% of them only once. Around 1.9% of the sample lies in the top ten. The sequences come from peripheral blood, collected on day 0 of AZD1222 vaccination. These receptors originate from an adult in good health.

The chain joins TRBV19 to TRBJ1-5; D may be TRBD1 (6 bases). This CDR3 spans 20 amino acids. Germline V CDR1 and CDR2: LNHDA, SQIVND (reference sequence). Trimming cost V 7 bases and J 0 bases, with 28 bases left between them. CDR3 sequence reads: CASMGGLKPGQTLSNQPQHF. As DNA, the CDR3 is TGTGCCAGTATGGGAGGACTCAAACCGGGACAAACCCTTAGCAATCAGCCCCAGCATTTT.

V gene TRBV6-5 combines with J gene TRBJ1-3, with unresolved D. Germline V gene data show CDR1 as MNHEY and CDR2 as SVGAGI. The CDR3 length is 14 residues. V was cut by 2 bases and J by 3 bases, with 8 bases left in between. The CDR3 loop is CASSYREIGNTIYF. DNA for the CDR3: TGTGCCAGCAGTTACCGGGAAATTGGAAACACCATATATTTT.

The chain recombines TRBV10-1 with TRBJ1-2; the D gene is possibly TRBD1 (6 bases). The CDR3 runs to 15 residues. Per the germline V gene, CDR1 is WNHNN and CDR2 is SYGVQD (reference sequence). Trimming stripped 5 bases from V and 4 bases from J, with 17 bases between. As DNA, the CDR3 is TGCGCCAGCAGTACCGCCACGGGGGCCATCTATGGCTACACCTTC. It is translated as CASSTATGAIYGYTF.